Listed below are T cell receptor beta chains from one sample, sequenced in a study of blood T cell repertoires in COVID-19. Method: immunoSEQ multiplex PCR; TCRdb's copy keeps in-frame clones and lacks some. The sample shows 250,000 to 300,000 clones, 85% of them seen only once. Sequencing was performed on peripheral blood. All receptors come from a man aged 50 or older with active or convalescent COVID-19. CDR3s include the opening cysteine and the closing phenylalanine or tryptophan. The order of the fields is D gene, J gene, V gene, clone size, CDR3 protein, CDR3 DNA. A D gene is named only where the DNA matches it firmly. Clone size is given for some rows only: seen once, a few or many times, or a class if the clone is expanded.

>TRBD1|TRBJ1-6|TRBV5-1|once
CASSLGDSYNSPLHF
TGCGCCAGCAGCTTGGGGGACAGTTATAATTCACCCCTCCACTTT
>-|TRBJ1-5|TRBV6-5|-
CASSRPGENQPQHF
TGTGCCAGCAGTCGCCCAGGGGAGAATCAGCCCCAGCATTTT
>-|TRBJ1-1|TRBV12-3/TRBV12-4|-
CASRRPGNTEAFF
TGTGCCAGCAGGCGACCAGGGAACACTGAAGCTTTCTTT
>-|TRBJ1-4|TRBV5-6|once
CASSLAGNEKLFF
TGTGCCAGCAGCTTGGCCGGTAATGAAAAACTGTTTTTT
>-|TRBJ1-5|TRBV28|-
CASSFTDKSNQPQHF
TGTGCCAGCAGTTTCACCGACAAGAGCAATCAGCCCCAGCATTTT
>TRBD2|TRBJ2-1|TRBV24-1|-
CATSDGGVGNNEQFF
TGTGCCACCAGTGATGGGGGGGTAGGAAACAATGAGCAGTTCTTC
>TRBD2|TRBJ2-5|TRBV7-7|-
CASSLGRSTSGTGETQYF
TGTGCCAGCAGCTTAGGACGGTCCACTAGCGGGACTGGAGAGACCCAGTACTTC
>TRBD1|TRBJ1-3|TRBV19|few
CASSRGQGNTIYF
TGTGCCAGTAGTAGGGGACAGGGGAACACCATATATTTT
>-|TRBJ2-1|TRBV29-1|few
CSTRGGLGRNYNEQFF
TGCAGCACACGAGGGGGGCTCGGGAGGAACTACAATGAGCAGTTCTTC
>-|TRBJ1-6|TRBV28|once
CASSNPGHNSPLHF
TGTGCCAGCAGTAACCCGGGTCATAATTCACCCCTCCACTTT
>-|TRBJ1-1|TRBV18|-
CASSPEGVNTEAFF
TGTGCCAGCTCACCTGAAGGAGTGAACACTGAAGCTTTCTTT
>TRBD1|TRBJ2-3|TRBV5-8|-
CASSLTQGALSGDTQYF
TGTGCCAGCAGCTTGACCCAGGGGGCTTTGAGTGGAGATACGCAGTATTTT
>-|TRBJ1-5|TRBV15|-
CATANLNQPQHF
TGTGCCACCGCTAACTTAAATCAGCCCCAGCATTTT
>-|TRBJ2-1|TRBV3-1/TRBV3-2|few
CASRQSSQYNEQFF
TGTGCCAGCAGGCAGTCTAGCCAGTACAATGAGCAGTTCTTC
>-|TRBJ1-2|TRBV12-3/TRBV12-4|-
CASSATGPRGYTF
TGTGCCAGCAGCGCTACAGGGCCGAGAGGCTACACCTTC
>TRBD2|TRBJ2-1|TRBV7-8|-
CASSFGREFGNEQFF
TGTGCCAGCAGCTTTGGGCGGGAGTTCGGGAATGAGCAGTTCTTC
>-|TRBJ2-3|TRBV3-1/TRBV3-2|-
CASSHLSRRGRTDTQYF
TGTGCCAGCAGCCATCTTTCTCGGCGGGGCCGCACAGATACGCAGTATTTT
>TRBD1|TRBJ2-5|TRBV6-1|once
CASSEEDRGQETQYF
TGTGCCAGCAGTGAAGAGGACAGGGGACAAGAGACCCAGTACTTC
>-|TRBJ1-1|TRBV12-3/TRBV12-4|-
CASSFQGGTEAFF
TGTGCCAGCAGTTTCCAGGGAGGAACTGAAGCTTTCTTT
>-|TRBJ1-2|TRBV29-1|-
CSAGAGGSNTF
TGCAGCGCCGGAGCGGGGGGGAGTAACACCTTC
>TRBD1|TRBJ2-7|TRBV5-1|-
CASSLERQGYEQYF
TGCGCCAGCAGCTTGGAGCGACAGGGCTACGAGCAGTACTTC
>-|TRBJ2-1|TRBV4-3|-
CASSQSPGGLGNEQFF
TGCGCCAGCAGCCAATCTCCGGGGGGCCTAGGAAATGAGCAGTTCTTC
>-|TRBJ2-1|TRBV5-6|once
CASSLPPAYGQFF
TGTGCCAGCAGCTTACCCCCCGCATACGGGCAGTTCTTC
>TRBD1|TRBJ1-4|TRBV14|-
CASSRDPGQIKLFF
TGTGCCAGCAGCCGTGATCCGGGACAGATAAAACTGTTTTTT
>-|TRBJ1-4|TRBV5-1|once
CASSLGGFGEKLFF
TGCGCCAGCAGCTTGGGCGGGTTTGGGGAAAAACTGTTTTTT
>-|TRBJ2-1|TRBV4-3|-
CASSQDGVYGEQFF
TGCGCCAGCAGCCAAGACGGGGTGTACGGTGAGCAGTTCTTC